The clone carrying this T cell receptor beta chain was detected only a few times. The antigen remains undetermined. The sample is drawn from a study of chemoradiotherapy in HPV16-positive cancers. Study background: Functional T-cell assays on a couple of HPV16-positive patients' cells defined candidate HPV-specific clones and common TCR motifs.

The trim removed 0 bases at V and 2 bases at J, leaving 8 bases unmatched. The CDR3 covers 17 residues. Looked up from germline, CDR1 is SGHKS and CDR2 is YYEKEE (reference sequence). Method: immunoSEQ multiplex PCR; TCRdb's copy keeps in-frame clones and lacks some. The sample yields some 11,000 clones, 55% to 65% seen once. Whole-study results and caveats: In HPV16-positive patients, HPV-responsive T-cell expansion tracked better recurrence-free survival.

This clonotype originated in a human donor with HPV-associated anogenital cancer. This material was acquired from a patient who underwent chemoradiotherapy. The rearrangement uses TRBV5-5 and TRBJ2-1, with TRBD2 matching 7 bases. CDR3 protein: CASSLGTRPSAYNEQFF. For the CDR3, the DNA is TGTGCCAGCAGCTTGGGGACTAGGCCCTCCGCCTACAATGAGCAGTTCTTC.